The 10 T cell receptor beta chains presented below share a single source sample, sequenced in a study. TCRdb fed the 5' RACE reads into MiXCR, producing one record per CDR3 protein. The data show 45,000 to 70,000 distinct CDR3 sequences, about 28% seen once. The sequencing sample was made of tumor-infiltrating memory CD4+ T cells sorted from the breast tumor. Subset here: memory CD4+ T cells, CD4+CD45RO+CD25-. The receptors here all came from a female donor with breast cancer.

The CDR3 sequence: CASSQGYRQATDTQYF. The CDR3 DNA reads as TGTGCCAGCAGCCAAGGGTACAGGCAAGCCACAGATACGCAGTATTTT. The chain uses TRBV14 and TRBJ2-3; D is possibly TRBD1 (5 bases). This CDR3 region has 16 residues. Germline V gene lookup returns CDR1 SGHDN and CDR2 FVKESK. The V end was cut by 1 base, the J end by 2 bases, with 13 bases between.

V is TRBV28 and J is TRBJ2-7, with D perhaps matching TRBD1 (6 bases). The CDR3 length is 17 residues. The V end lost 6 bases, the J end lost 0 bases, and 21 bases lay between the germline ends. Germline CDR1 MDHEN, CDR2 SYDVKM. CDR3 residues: CASRQTRQVASSYEQYF. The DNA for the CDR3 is TGTGCCAGCAGGCAAACTCGACAGGTAGCGAGCTCCTACGAGCAGTACTTC.

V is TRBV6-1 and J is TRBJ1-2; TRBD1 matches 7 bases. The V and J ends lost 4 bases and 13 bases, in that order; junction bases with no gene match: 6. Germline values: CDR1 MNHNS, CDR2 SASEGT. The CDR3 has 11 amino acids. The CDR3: CASSGQDRVTF. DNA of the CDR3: TGTGCCAGCAGTGGACAAGACAGGGTCACCTTC.

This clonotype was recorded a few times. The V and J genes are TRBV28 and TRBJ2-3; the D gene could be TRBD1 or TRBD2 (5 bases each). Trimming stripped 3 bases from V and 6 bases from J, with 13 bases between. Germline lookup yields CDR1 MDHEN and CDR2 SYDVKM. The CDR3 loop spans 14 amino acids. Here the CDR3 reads CASSFGGSADTQYF. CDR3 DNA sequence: TGTGCCAGCAGTTTTGGGGGATCGGCTGATACGCAGTATTTT. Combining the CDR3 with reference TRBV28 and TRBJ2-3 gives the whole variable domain DVKVTQSSRYLVKRTGEKVFLECVQDMDHENMFWYRQDPGLGLRLIYFSYDVKMKEKGDIPEGYSVSREKKERFSLILESASTNQTSMYLCASSFGGSADTQYFGPGTRLTVL.

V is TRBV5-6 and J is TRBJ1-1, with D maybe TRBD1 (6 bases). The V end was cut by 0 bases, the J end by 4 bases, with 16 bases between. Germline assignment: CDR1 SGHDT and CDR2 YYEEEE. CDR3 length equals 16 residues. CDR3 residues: CASSLGQGRSFTEAFF. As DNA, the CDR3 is TGTGCCAGCAGCTTGGGTCAGGGGCGCAGTTTCACTGAAGCTTTCTTT.

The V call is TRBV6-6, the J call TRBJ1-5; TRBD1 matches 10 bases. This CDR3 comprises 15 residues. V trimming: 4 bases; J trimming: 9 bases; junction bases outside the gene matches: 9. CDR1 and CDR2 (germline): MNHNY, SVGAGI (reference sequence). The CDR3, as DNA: TGTGCCAGCAGTTTAGGGACAGGGGATAGTCGGCCCCAGCATTTT. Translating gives CASSLGTGDSRPQHF.

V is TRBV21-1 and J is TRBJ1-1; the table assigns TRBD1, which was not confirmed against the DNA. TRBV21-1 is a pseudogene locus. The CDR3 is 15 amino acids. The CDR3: CASSRSPGQGRRAFF. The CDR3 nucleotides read TGTGCCAGCAGCAGGTCCCCAGGACAGGGGAGGCGTGCTTTCTTT.

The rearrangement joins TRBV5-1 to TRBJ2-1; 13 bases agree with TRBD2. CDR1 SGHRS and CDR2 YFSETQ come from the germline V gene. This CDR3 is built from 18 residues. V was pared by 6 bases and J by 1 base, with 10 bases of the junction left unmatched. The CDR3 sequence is CASTAGTSGISSYNEQFF. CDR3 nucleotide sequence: TGCGCCAGCACCGCCGGGACTAGCGGGATAAGTTCCTACAATGAGCAGTTCTTC.

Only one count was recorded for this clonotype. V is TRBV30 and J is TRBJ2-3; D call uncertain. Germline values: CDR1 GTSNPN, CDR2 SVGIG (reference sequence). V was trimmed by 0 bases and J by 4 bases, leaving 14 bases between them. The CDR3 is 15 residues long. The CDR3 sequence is CAWSVGGVGSDTQYF. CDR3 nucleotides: TGTGCCTGGAGTGTAGGTGGCGTAGGGTCAGATACGCAGTATTTT.

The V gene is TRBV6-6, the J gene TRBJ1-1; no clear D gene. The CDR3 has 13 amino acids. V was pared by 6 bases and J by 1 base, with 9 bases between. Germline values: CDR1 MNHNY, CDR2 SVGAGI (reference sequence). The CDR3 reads CASRGSGNTEAFF. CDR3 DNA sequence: TGTGCCAGCAGGGGCTCGGGGAACACTGAAGCTTTCTTT.